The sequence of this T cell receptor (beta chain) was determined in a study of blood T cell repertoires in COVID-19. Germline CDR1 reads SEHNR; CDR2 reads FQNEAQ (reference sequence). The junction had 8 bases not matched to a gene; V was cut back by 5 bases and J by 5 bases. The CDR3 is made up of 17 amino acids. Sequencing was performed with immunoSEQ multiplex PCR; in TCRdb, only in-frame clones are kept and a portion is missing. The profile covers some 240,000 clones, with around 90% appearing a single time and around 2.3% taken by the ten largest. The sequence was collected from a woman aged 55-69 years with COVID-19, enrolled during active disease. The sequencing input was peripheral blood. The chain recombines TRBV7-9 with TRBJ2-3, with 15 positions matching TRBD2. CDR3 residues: CASSQGGTSGGRDTQYF. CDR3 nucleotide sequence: TGTGCCAGCAGCCAAGGCGGGACTAGCGGGGGGCGAGATACGCAGTATTTT.